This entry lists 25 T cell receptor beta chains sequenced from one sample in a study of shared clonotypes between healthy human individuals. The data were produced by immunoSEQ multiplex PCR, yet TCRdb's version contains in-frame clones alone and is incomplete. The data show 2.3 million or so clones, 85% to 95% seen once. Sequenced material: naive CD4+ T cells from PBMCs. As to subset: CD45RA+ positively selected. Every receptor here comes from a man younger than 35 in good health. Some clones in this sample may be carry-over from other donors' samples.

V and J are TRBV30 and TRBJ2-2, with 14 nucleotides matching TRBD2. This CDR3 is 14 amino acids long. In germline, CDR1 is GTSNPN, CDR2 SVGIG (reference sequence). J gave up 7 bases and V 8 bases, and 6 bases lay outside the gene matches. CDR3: CASPGLAGDGELFF. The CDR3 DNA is TGTGCCAGTCCGGGACTAGCGGGAGACGGGGAGCTGTTTTTT.

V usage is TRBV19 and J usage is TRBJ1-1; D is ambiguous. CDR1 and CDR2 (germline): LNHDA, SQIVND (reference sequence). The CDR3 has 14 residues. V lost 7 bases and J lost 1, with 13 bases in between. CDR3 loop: CASKGGNQNTEAFF. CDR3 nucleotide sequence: TGTGCCAGTAAGGGAGGCAACCAGAACACTGAAGCTTTCTTT.

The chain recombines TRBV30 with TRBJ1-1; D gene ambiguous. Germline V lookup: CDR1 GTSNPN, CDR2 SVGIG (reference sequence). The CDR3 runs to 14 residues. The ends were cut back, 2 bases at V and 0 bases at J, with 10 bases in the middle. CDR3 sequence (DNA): TGTGCCTGGAGTACCAGCTATATGAACACTGAAGCTTTCTTT. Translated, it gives CAWSTSYMNTEAFF.

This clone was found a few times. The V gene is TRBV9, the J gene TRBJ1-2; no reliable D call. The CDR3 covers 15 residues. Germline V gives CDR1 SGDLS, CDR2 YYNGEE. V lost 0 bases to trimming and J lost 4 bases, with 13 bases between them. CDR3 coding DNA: TGTGCCAGCAGCGTAGGGACCCCGGCAGGCTATGGCTACACCTTC. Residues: CASSVGTPAGYGYTF.

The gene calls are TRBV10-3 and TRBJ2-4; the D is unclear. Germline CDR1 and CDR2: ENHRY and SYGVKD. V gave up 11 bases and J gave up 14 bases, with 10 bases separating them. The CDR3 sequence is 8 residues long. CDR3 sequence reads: CALPWEYF. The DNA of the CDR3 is TGTGCCCTCCCTTGGGAGTACTTC.

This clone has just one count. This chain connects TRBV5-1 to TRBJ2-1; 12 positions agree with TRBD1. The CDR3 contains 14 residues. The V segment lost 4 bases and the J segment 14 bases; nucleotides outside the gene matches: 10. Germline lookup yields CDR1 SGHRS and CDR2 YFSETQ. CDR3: CASSAGQGALEKFF. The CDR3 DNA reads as TGCGCCAGCAGCGCGGGACAGGGGGCTCTAGAAAAGTTCTTC.

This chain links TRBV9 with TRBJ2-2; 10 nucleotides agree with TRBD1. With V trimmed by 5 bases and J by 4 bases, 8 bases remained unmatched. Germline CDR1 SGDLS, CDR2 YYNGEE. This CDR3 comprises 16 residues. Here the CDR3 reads CASSPMGQGSTGELFF. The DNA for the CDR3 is TGTGCCAGCAGTCCGATGGGACAGGGGTCCACCGGGGAGCTGTTTTTT.

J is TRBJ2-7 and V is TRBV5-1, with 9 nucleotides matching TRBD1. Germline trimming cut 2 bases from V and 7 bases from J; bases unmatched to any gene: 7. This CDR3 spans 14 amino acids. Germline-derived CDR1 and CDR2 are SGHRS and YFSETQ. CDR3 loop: CASSLTGGSSEQYF. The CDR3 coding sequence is TGCGCCAGCAGCTTAACAGGGGGCTCGTCTGAGCAGTACTTC.

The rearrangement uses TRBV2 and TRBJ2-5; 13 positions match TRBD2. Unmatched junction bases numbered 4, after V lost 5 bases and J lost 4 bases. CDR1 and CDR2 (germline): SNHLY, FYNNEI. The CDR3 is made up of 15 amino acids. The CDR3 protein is CASSRTSGSSETQYF. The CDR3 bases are TGTGCCAGCAGTCGGACTAGCGGGAGTTCAGAGACCCAGTACTTC.

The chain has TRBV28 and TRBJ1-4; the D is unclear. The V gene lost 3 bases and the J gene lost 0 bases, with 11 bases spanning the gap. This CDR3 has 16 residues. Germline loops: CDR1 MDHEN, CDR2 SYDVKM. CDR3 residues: CASSFPDLATNEKLFF. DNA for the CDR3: TGTGCCAGCAGTTTTCCCGACCTAGCAACTAATGAAAAACTGTTTTTT.

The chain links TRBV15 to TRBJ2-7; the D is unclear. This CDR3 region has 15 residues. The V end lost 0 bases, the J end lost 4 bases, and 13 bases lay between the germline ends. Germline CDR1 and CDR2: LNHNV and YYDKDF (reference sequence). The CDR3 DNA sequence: TGTGCCACCAGCAGAGATGGGCCCGGATATTACGAGCAGTACTTC. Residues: CATSRDGPGYYEQYF.

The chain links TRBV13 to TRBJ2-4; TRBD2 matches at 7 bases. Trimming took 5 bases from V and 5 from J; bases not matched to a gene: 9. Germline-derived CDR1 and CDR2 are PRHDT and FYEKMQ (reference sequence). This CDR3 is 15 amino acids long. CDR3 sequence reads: CASSPGPGRENIQYF. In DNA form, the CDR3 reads TGTGCCAGCAGCCCGGGGCCAGGGAGGGAAAACATTCAGTACTTC.

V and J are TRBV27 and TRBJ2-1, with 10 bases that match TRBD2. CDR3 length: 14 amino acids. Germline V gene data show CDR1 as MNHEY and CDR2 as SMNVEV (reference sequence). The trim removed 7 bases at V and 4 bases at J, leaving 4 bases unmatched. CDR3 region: CASTGLADYNEQFF. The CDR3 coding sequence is TGTGCCAGCACCGGACTAGCGGATTACAATGAGCAGTTCTTC.

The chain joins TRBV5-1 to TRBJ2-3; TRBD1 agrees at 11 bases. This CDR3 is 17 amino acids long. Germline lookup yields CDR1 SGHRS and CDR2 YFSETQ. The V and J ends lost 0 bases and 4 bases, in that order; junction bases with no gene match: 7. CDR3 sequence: CASSLAWTGGSPDTQYF. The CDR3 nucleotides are TGCGCCAGCAGCTTGGCCTGGACAGGGGGCTCGCCAGATACGCAGTATTTT.

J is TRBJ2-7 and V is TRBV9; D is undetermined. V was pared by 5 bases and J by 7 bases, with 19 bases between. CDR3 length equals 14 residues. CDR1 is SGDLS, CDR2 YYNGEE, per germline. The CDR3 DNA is TGTGCCAGCAGTAGCCTGGCGTCCTCTAAGGAGCAGTACTTC. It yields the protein CASSSLASSKEQYF.

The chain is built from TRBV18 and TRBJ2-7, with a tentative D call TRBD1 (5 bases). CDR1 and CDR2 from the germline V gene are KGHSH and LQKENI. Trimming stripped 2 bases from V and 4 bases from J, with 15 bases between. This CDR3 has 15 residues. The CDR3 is CASSPSPDGQYEQYF. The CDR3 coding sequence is TGTGCCAGCTCACCATCCCCGGACGGACAATACGAGCAGTACTTC.

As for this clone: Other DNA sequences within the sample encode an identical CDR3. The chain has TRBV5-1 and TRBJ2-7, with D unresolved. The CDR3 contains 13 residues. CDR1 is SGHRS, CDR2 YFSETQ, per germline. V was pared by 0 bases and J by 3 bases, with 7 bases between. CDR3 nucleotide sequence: TGCGCCAGCAGCTTGGGTTTGGTCTACGAGCAGTACTTC. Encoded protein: CASSLGLVYEQYF.

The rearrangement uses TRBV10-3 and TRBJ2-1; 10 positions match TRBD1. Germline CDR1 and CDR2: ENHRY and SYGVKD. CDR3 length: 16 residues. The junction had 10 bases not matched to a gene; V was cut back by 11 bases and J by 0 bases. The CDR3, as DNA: TGTGCCTCGAGAGGCCGGGACAGGGGCTCCTACAATGAGCAGTTCTTC. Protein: CASRGRDRGSYNEQFF.

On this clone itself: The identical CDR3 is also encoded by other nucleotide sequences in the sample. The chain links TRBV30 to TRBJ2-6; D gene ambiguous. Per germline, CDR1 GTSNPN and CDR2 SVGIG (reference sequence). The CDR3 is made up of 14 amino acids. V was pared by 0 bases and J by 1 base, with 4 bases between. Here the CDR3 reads CAWSVGSGANVLTF. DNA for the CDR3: TGTGCCTGGAGTGTTGGGTCTGGGGCCAACGTCCTGACTTTC.

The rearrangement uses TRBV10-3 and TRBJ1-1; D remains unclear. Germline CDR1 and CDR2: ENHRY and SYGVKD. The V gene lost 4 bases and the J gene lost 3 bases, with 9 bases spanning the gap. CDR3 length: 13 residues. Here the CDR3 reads CAISVMWDTEAFF. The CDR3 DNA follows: TGTGCCATCAGTGTTATGTGGGACACTGAAGCTTTCTTT.

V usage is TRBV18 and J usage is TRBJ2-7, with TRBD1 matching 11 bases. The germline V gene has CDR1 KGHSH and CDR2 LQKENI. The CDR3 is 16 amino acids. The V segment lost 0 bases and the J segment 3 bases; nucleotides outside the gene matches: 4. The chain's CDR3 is CASSPPRDRGNYEQYF. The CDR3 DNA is TGTGCCAGCTCACCACCCCGGGACAGGGGGAACTACGAGCAGTACTTC. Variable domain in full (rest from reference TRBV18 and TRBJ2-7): NAGVMQNPRHLVRRRGQEARLRCSPMKGHSHVYWYRQLPEEGLKFMVYLQKENIIDESGMPKERFSAEFPKEGPSILRIQQVVRGDSAAYFCASSPPRDRGNYEQYFGPGTRLTVT.

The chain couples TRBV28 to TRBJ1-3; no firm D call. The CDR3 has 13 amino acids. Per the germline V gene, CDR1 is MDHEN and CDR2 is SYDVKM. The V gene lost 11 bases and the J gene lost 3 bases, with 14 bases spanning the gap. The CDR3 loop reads CAGGWAGGNTIYF. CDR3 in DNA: TGTGCCGGAGGCTGGGCAGGTGGAAACACCATATATTTT.

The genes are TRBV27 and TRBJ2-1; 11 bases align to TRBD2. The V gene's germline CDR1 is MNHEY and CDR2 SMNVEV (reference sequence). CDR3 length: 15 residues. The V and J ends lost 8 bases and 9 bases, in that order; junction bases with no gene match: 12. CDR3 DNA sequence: TGTGCCAGCTGCCTTACTAGCGGGAGTATGGGTGAGCAGTTCTTC. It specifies CASCLTSGSMGEQFF.

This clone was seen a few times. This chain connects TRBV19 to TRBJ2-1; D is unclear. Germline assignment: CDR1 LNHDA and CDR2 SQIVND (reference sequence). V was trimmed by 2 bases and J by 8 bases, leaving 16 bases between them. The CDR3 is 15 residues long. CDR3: CASSIMADPIHEQFF. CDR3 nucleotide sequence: TGTGCCAGTAGTATAATGGCCGACCCAATTCATGAGCAGTTCTTC.

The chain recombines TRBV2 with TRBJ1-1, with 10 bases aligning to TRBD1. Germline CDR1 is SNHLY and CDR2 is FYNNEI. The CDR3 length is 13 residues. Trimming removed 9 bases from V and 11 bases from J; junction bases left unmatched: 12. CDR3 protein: CASKRGTGETAFF. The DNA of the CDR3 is TGTGCCAGTAAAAGGGGGACAGGGGAGACCGCTTTCTTT.